One sample yielded the 14 T cell receptor beta chains listed below, sequenced in a study of post-analysis software for immune sequencing data. What these receptors recognize is not known. General study points: There were roughly 5 TRBV segments more frequent in patients than controls, and TRBV5-6, TRBV5-1 and TRBV20-1 were among them.

Prepared TCR beta cDNA libraries contained unique molecular identifiers. TCRdb redid the calling of the PCR reads with MiXCR, one entry per CDR3 protein. This table has a few hundred thousand distinct CDR3 sequences, approximately 38% appearing once. The sequenced material came from blood. The source is a girl aged 10-17 years with multiple sclerosis.

This clonotype was seen more than once but under ten times. The chain combines TRBV4-1 with TRBJ2-3; D may correspond to TRBD1 or TRBD2 (5 bases each). Looked up from germline, CDR1 is MGHRA and CDR2 is YSYEKL. CDR3 size: 17 residues. The V and J ends lost 0 bases and 1 base respectively, with 14 bases between them. CDR3 in DNA: TGCGCCAGCAGCCAAGACCCCGGGGCTTCAGGCACAGATACGCAGTATTTT. It codes for CASSQDPGASGTDTQYF.

The chain employs TRBV25-1 and TRBJ2-5, with D perhaps matching TRBD1 or TRBD2 (6 bases each). This CDR3 region has 15 residues. Trimming took 8 bases from V and 1 from J, leaving 17 bases between them. Germline V gene lookup returns CDR1 MGHDK and CDR2 SYGVNS. Here the CDR3 reads CASSTAGRGQETQYF. The CDR3 DNA follows: TGTGCCAGCTCGACAGCGGGCAGGGGCCAAGAGACCCAGTACTTC.

Concerning this clonotype itself: One end of the junction fails to match germline, which may point to a read error. This rearrangement joins TRBV10-3 to TRBJ2-3, with a possible D match to TRBD1 (6 bases). Germline V CDR1 and CDR2: ENHRY, SYGVKD. There are 18 residues in the CDR3. CDR3 sequence reads: CAISGSTGRGVQADTQYF. The CDR3 DNA sequence: TGCGCCATCAGTGGGTCTACAGGGAGAGGCGTTCAGGCAGATACGCAGTATTTT.

V usage is TRBV7-3 and J usage is TRBJ2-7; D perhaps matches TRBD2 (5 bases). Germline loops: CDR1 SGHTA, CDR2 FQGTGA. V dropped 5 bases and J dropped 5 bases, with 19 bases sitting between them. The CDR3 length is 15 residues. Here the CDR3 reads CASSPSAGLVHEQYF. The CDR3 DNA reads TGTGCCAGCAGCCCCTCTGCGGGTCTGGTCCACGAGCAGTACTTC.

This clonotype is a singleton in its sample. The genes are TRBV2 and TRBJ1-5, with 8 positions matching TRBD1. CDR3 length: 14 residues. Germline lookup yields CDR1 SNHLY and CDR2 FYNNEI. After removal of 4 bases from V and 6 bases from J, the junction contained 5 bases not matched to a gene. The CDR3 DNA reads TGTGCCAGCAGTGGACAGGGGAGCGGTCAGCCCCAGCATTTT. Translation: CASSGQGSGQPQHF.

The chain recombines TRBV7-9 with TRBJ2-5, with D tentatively TRBD1 (7 bases). Germline V CDR1 and CDR2: SEHNR, FQNEAQ (reference sequence). The CDR3 consists of 13 residues. V was cut by 8 bases and J by 1 base, with 11 bases left in between. The CDR3 region is CASLQGGQETQYF. The CDR3 DNA sequence: TGTGCCAGCCTCCAGGGGGGCCAAGAGACCCAGTACTTC.

The gene calls are TRBV4-2 and TRBJ2-1; 10 bases map to TRBD2. CDR1 and CDR2 (germline): LGHNA, YNFKEQ. With V trimmed by 0 bases and J by 2 bases, 4 bases remained unmatched. The length of the CDR3 is 17 residues. The CDR3, as DNA: TGTGCCAGCAGCCAAGAGAGCGGGGGGGCACCCTACAATGAGCAGTTCTTC. Translated: CASSQESGGAPYNEQFF.

With regard to this clonotype: A clone one base away is much larger, so this may be a read error. The J gene is TRBJ2-3, the V gene TRBV27; D is unclear. The CDR3 sequence is 14 residues long. V dropped 4 bases and J dropped 4 bases, with 12 bases sitting between them. Germline lookup yields CDR1 MNHEY and CDR2 SMNVEV (reference sequence). The DNA for the CDR3 is TGTGCCAGCAGTTGTAGGGTCATGGCAGATACGCAGTATTTT. Its translation is CASSCRVMADTQYF.

This clonotype appeared a few times. The genes are TRBV10-3 and TRBJ1-2; 9 bases agree with TRBD1. There are 15 residues in the CDR3. Trimming removed 8 bases from V and 8 bases from J; junction bases left unmatched: 15. Germline V lookup: CDR1 ENHRY, CDR2 SYGVKD. The CDR3 DNA reads TGTGCCATCGGAGGGATCGGGACAGGGCATCTAGGCTACACCTTC. This gives the protein CAIGGIGTGHLGYTF.

J is TRBJ2-7 and V is TRBV10-3, with TRBD2 matching 7 bases. The CDR3 is 14 residues long. V dropped 2 bases and J dropped 2; count of bases not matched to a gene: 3. Per germline, CDR1 ENHRY and CDR2 SYGVKD. DNA of the CDR3: TGTGCCATCAGTGAGCGGAGCGGGGCCTACGAGCAGTACTTC. This codes for CAISERSGAYEQYF.

The J gene is TRBJ2-7, the V gene TRBV4-1; no reliable D call. Trimming removed 2 bases from V and 5 bases from J, with 10 bases in between. Germline CDR1 is MGHRA and CDR2 is YSYEKL. The CDR3 loop spans 13 amino acids. Here the CDR3 reads CASSQLVNHEQYF. The DNA of the CDR3 is TGCGCCAGCAGCCAATTGGTGAACCACGAGCAGTACTTC.

The chain is built from TRBV15 and TRBJ2-1; D is uncertain. V dropped 0 bases and J dropped 9 bases, with 21 bases sitting between them. This CDR3 region has 17 residues. From germline, CDR1 is LNHNV and CDR2 YYDKDF (reference sequence). The CDR3 DNA reads TGTGCCACCAGCAGAGATGATTGGGCCCGTCGGGCGCGTGAGCAGTTCTTC. Encoded protein: CATSRDDWARRAREQFF.

This clonotype was counted between two and nine times. The chain uses TRBV12-3 or TRBV12-4 and TRBJ2-5, with 7 bases that match TRBD2. The CDR3 is 11 residues long. J was trimmed by 5 bases and V by 8 bases; bases with no gene match: 2. DNA of the CDR3: TGTGCCAGCGGGGGGGGTGAGACCCAGTACTTC. Translating gives CASGGGETQYF.

CDR3 sequence: CASTRDRGSYEQYF. CDR3 nucleotides: TGTGCCAGCACTCGGGACAGGGGGTCCTACGAGCAGTACTTC. The chain employs TRBV6-5 and TRBJ2-7, with 11 nucleotides matching TRBD1. Trimming at V came to 7 bases and at J to 1 base, leaving 3 bases not matched to a gene. The CDR3 extends over 14 amino acids. CDR1 is MNHEY and CDR2 is SVGAGI in the germline V gene.